This T cell receptor beta chain came from a study of T cells after posttransplantation cyclophosphamide (dated by TCRdb to between 2015 and 2016). Looking at the study overall: Using TRB sequencing, the study followed how the T cell repertoire rebuilt after myeloablative bone marrow transplantation with posttransplantation cyclophosphamide given as GVHD prophylaxis. Antigen receptor sequencing was done on samples from 35 PTCy-treated patients and from approximately 15 related bone marrow donors of those patients. TRB sequencing was performed on blood from all 35 or so PTCy patients with 1-year posttransplant specimens. In 3 patients, TRB sequencing was also performed on up to about 3 more blood samples taken 2 to 5.2 years after transplant, and in a handful of patients, pretransplant blood was also TRB-sequenced. Because TRA and TRB clonality correlated tightly in 9 samples, later TCR analyses were limited to TRB. Public TRB sequences were checked against a database of over 3,000 sequences associated with responses to pathogens, tumor antigens, self-antigens and alloantigens.

Genomic DNA was used for TRB sequencing, which was performed with the immunoSEQ assay at survey resolution or with the hsTCRB kit. As for the authors' bioinformatics: Initial read processing used immunoSEQ software, and repertoire analyses used the LymphoSeq R package. Clonality was computed as 1 minus normalized Shannon entropy, and a Gini coefficient was also calculated for each TRB dataset. To infer phenotypes in unsorted samples, TRB sequences from sorted subsets of the recipient or donor were mapped onto the unsorted samples of the same recipient. TCRdb stores this immuneACCESS table with in-frame sequences only. Part of the clones is absent; in the studies checked, under half of the shortfall reflects unresolved V genes, and no reason is known for the rest. V, J and clone size are those of that table, while D and trimming were read from the DNA. Counted in this sample were some 66,000 clones; around 95% of them appeared once. In total, the top ten clones hold approximately 2.7% of the sample.

Concerning this clone: Its antigen is unknown. No base quality information exists; no much larger clone differs at one position.

From a lookup of the germline V gene, CDR1 and CDR2 are SGHRS and YFSETQ. The CDR3 starts with the cysteine, ends with the phenylalanine, and has 14 residues. The kept DNA is CDR3 alone, 42 bases in frame from the first base. V is pared back by 3 bases and J by 1 base, with 7 bases lying between the germline termini. Beyond this particular receptor, the publication reports: Donor-recipient similarity was low at 1-2 months but increased during the first year, and donor CD8+ memory clones often dominated later blood repertoires. The TRB repertoires of T cells infiltrating skin or the GI tract showed only limited overlap with the TRB repertoires found in blood. Across some 45 patients, TRB clonality was highly associated with recipient CMV seropositivity and CMV reactivation, and PTCy diversity was similar to diversity in CNI/methotrexate controls.

Related bone marrow donors provided peripheral blood samples on the day of marrow donation. Peripheral blood and bone marrow mononuclear cells were isolated by Ficoll-Hypaque density centrifugation and were cryopreserved. The receptor comes from a woman aged 30 to 39 in good health and a related stem cell transplant donor. The chain is made from TRBV5-1 and TRBJ2-2, with the identity of the D gene unclear. The material sequenced was PBMCs. Here the CDR3 is given as CASSWAVNTGELFF. The nucleotides read TGCGCCAGCAGCTGGGCGGTGAACACCGGGGAGCTGTTTTTT.